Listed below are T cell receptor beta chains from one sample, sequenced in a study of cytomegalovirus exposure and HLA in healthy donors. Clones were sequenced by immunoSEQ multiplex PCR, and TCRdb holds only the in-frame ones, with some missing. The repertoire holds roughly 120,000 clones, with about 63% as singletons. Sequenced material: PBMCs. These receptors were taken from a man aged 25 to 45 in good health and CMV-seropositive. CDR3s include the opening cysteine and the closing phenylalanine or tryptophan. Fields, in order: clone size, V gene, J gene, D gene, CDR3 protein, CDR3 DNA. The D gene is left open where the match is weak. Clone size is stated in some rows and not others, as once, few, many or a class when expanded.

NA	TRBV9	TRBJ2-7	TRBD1	CASSLSGQGAYEQYF	TGTGCCAGCAGCCTCAGCGGACAGGGGGCTTACGAGCAGTACTTC
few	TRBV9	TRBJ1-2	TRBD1	CASSVGTTGGVDGYTF	TGTGCCAGCAGCGTAGGTACGACAGGGGGCGTTGATGGCTACACCTTC
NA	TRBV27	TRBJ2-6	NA	CASSLNRANVLTF	TGTGCCAGCAGTTTAAATAGGGCCAACGTCCTGACTTTC
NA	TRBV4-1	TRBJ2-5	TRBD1	CASSQDLAVRDRVRETQYF	TGCGCCAGCAGCCAAGATCTTGCTGTCCGGGACAGGGTAAGAGAGACCCAGTACTTC
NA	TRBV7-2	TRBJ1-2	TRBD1	CASSRLDRRDYGYTF	TGTGCCAGCAGCCGCCTGGACAGGCGGGACTATGGCTACACCTTC
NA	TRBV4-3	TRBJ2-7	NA	CASSQVMFGGSNEQYF	TGCGCCAGCAGCCAAGTGATGTTCGGGGGATCGAACGAGCAGTACTTC
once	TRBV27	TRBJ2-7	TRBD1	CASSLMITGGEQYF	TGTGCCAGCAGTTTAATGATCACAGGGGGCGAGCAGTACTTC
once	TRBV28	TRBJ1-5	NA	CASSSQDQPQHF	TGTGCCAGCAGTTCTCAGGATCAGCCCCAGCATTTT
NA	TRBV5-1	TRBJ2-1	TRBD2	CASSPESRTSVSNEQFF	TGCGCCAGCAGCCCGGAGTCCCGGACTAGCGTGTCCAATGAGCAGTTCTTC
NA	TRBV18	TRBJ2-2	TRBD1	CASSQTGSNTGELFF	TGTGCCAGCTCCCAGACAGGGTCGAACACCGGGGAGCTGTTTTTT
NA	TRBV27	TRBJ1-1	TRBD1	CASSLLQGRTEAFF	TGTGCCAGCAGTTTATTACAGGGGAGAACTGAAGCTTTCTTT
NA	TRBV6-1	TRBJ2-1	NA	CASSEKFWGDEQFF	TGTGCCAGCAGTGAAAAATTTTGGGGGGATGAGCAGTTCTTC
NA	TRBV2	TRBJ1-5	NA	CASSERVGDQPQHF	TGTGCCAGCAGTGAACGGGTCGGGGATCAGCCCCAGCATTTT
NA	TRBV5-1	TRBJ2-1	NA	CASSPWTNYNEQFF	TGCGCCAGCAGCCCCTGGACTAACTACAATGAGCAGTTCTTC
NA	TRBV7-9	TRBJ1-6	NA	CASSSGEGGLPLHF	TGTGCCAGCAGCTCCGGTGAGGGTGGCCTACCCCTCCACTTT
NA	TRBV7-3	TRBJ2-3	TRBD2	CASSLVSSGYVDTQYF	TGTGCCAGCAGCTTAGTCTCTAGCGGATACGTAGATACGCAGTATTTT
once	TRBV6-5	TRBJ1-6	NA	CASSPRAYSPLHF	TGTGCCAGCAGTCCCAGGGCCTATTCACCCCTCCACTTT
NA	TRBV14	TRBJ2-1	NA	CASSQFRGPSQFF	TGTGCCAGCAGCCAATTTCGGGGTCCTTCACAGTTCTTC
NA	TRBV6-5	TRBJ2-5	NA	CASSYVGSQYF	TGTGCCAGCAGCTACGTCGGGTCCCAGTACTTC
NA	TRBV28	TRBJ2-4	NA	CASGHQGAKNIQYF	TGTGCCAGCGGACATCAGGGGGCCAAAAACATTCAGTACTTC
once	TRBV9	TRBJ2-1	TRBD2	CASSVVREGRGEQFF	TGTGCCAGCAGCGTAGTACGGGAGGGCCGAGGGGAGCAGTTCTTC
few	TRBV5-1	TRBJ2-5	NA	CASSFGRSQYF	TGCGCCAGCAGCTTTGGGAGATCCCAGTACTTC
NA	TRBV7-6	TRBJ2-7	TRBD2	CASSLHLAGGYSYEQYF	TGTGCCAGCAGCTTACACCTAGCGGGGGGATACTCCTACGAGCAGTACTTC
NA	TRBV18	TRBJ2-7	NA	CASSPPGYEQYF	TGTGCCAGCTCACCCCCAGGCTACGAGCAGTACTTC
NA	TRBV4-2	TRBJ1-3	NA	CASSQDRFFGNTIYF	TGTGCCAGCAGCCAAGACAGGTTCTTCGGAAACACCATATATTTT
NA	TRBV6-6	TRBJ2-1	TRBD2	CGCGGVADSYNEQFF	TGTGGCTGCGGGGGGGTGGCGGACTCCTACAATGAGCAGTTCTTC
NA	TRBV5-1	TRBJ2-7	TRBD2	CASSLAWGERDYEQYF	TGCGCCAGCAGCTTGGCCTGGGGCGAGCGGGACTACGAGCAGTACTTC
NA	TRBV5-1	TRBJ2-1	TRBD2	CASSLVEAGAYNEQFF	TGCGCCAGCAGCTTGGTTGAAGCGGGAGCCTACAATGAGCAGTTCTTC
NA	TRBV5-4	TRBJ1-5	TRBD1	CASSLDRGVLQPQHF	TGTGCCAGCAGCTTGGACAGGGGGGTCCTCCAGCCCCAGCATTTT